This T cell receptor (beta chain) was profiled in a study of T cells in Graves' hyperthyroidism and ophthalmopathy. RNA transcripts served as the template for amplifying TCR beta CDR3 regions. With the HTBI primer set, the TCR CDR3 went through a first round of RT-PCR. TCRdb itself ran the multiplex PCR reads through MiXCR, one entry per CDR3 protein. The data show about 560,000 distinct CDR3 sequences, with roughly 17% seen just once and around 18% held by the top ten. Exclusion of a patient resulted from uncontrolled infection, other autoimmune disease, pregnancy or lactation. The CDR3 totals 14 residues. The germline V and J ends were trimmed by 5 bases and 5 bases, with 12 bases remaining between them. Per the germline V gene, CDR1 is MNHNS and CDR2 is SASEGT. This clonotype was detected only a few times.

The sample consisted of blood. V gene TRBV6-1 combines with J gene TRBJ1-4, with TRBD1 as a possible D gene (5 bases). This clonotype was sampled from a woman in her late teens or twenties with Graves' hyperthyroidism. DNA of the CDR3: TGTGCCAGCAGTAAGCAGGGTAGAAATGAAAAACTGTTTTTT. Protein sequence: CASSKQGRNEKLFF.